This T cell receptor beta chain was found in a study of blood T cell repertoires in COVID-19. Study in general: Italy, Spain and the United States were the sources of the convalescent and acute COVID-19 samples. T cells, B-cell-depleted T cells, or PBMCs provided the cDNA or gDNA that served as material.

V lost 5 bases to trimming and J lost 2 bases; unmatched junction nucleotides: 14. The CDR3 runs to 17 residues. Germline V gives CDR1 SGHVS, CDR2 FQNEAQ. Source study methods: Reference gene primer amplification in the assay estimated nucleated cell counts. Repertoires were generated with immunoSEQ multiplex PCR, while TCRdb's copy carries only in-frame clones and drops some. The DNA was the basis for D and trimming; V, J and clone size are from that table. There are under 300,000 clones in the sample; about four fifths occur only once, and roughly 1.4% lies in the top ten. The receptor's source is a woman aged 40 to 50 who had recovered from COVID-19. Sample: peripheral blood. The V and J genes are TRBV7-8 and TRBJ2-7, with TRBD1 matching 8 bases. The CDR3 region is CASSPLVRRDRTYEQYF. For the CDR3, the DNA is TGTGCCAGCAGCCCCCTAGTACGCCGGGACAGGACCTACGAGCAGTACTTC.